These 30 T cell receptor beta chains came from one sample sequenced in a study of early T cells in non-severe SARS-CoV-2 infection. TCRdb re-analysed the 5' RACE reads in MiXCR, keeping a single row per CDR3 protein. The sample lists about 60,000 distinct CDR3 sequences; under 15% were seen once. The material sequenced was whole blood, taken at baseline. The receptors were sampled from an adult who was a healthcare worker with PCR-confirmed SARS-CoV-2 infection or an uninfected control (not recorded which).

The chain has TRBV15 and TRBJ2-4, with D possibly matching TRBD2 (5 bases). CDR1 and CDR2 from the germline V gene are LNHNV and YYDKDF (reference sequence). The CDR3 runs 12 residues. V gave up 3 bases and J gave up 12 bases, with 12 bases separating them. The CDR3 is CATSSLSGYQYF. The CDR3 coding sequence is TGTGCCACCAGCAGCCTCTCGGGGTATCAGTACTTC.

The chain is built from TRBV7-9 and TRBJ1-5; D is unclear. Trimming shortened V by 0 bases and J by 10 bases, and 7 bases separated the two germline ends. The CDR3 covers 12 residues. Germline V gene data show CDR1 as SEHNR and CDR2 as FQNEAQ (reference sequence). CDR3 in amino acids: CASSLAMEPQHF. The DNA of the CDR3 is TGTGCCAGCAGCTTAGCGATGGAACCCCAGCATTTT.

This chain connects TRBV29-1 to TRBJ1-2, with a tentative D call TRBD1 (5 bases). Germline V gene lookup returns CDR1 SQVTM and CDR2 ANQGSEA. The CDR3 totals 11 residues. Trimming removed 6 bases from V and 14 bases from J, with 19 bases in between. The CDR3, as DNA: TGCAGCGTAGAGCCGGGACCGCATCATACCTTC. Amino acid sequence: CSVEPGPHHTF.

The chain combines TRBV5-1 with TRBJ2-5; no firm D call. Germline V lookup: CDR1 SGHRS, CDR2 YFSETQ. Trimming removed 1 base from V and 2 bases from J, with 6 bases in between. The CDR3 is made up of 13 amino acids. CDR3 coding DNA: TGCGCCAGCAGCTTGAACCTGCAAGAGACCCAGTACTTC. It specifies CASSLNLQETQYF.

The V call is TRBV20-1, the J call TRBJ2-5, with D uncertain. CDR1 and CDR2 from the germline V gene are DFQATT and SNEGSKA (reference sequence). The CDR3 has 14 amino acids. Deletions cut 7 bases from V and 5 bases from J, with 20 bases between. For the CDR3, the DNA is TGCAGTGTCCCCACCGGGTACAGCATCGAGACCCAGTACTTC. It specifies CSVPTGYSIETQYF.

This clonotype was counted only a few times. The chain uses TRBV11-2 and TRBJ1-1; TRBD1 is a possible D gene (5 bases). CDR1 and CDR2 (germline): SGHAT, FQNNGV. V dropped 1 base and J dropped 4 bases, with 13 bases sitting between them. CDR3 length: 15 amino acids. The CDR3 protein is CASSLVPGRGTEAFF. The CDR3 region has the DNA TGTGCCAGCAGCTTAGTTCCAGGGAGGGGCACTGAAGCTTTCTTT.

The chain recombines TRBV6-1 with TRBJ2-7; D is possibly TRBD1 or TRBD2 (5 bases each). The CDR3 spans 14 residues. The germline V and J ends were trimmed by 5 bases and 7 bases, with 18 bases remaining between them. CDR1 MNHNS and CDR2 SASEGT come from the germline V gene. The CDR3 here is CASSPEGTRGEQYF. In nucleotides, the CDR3 is TGTGCCAGCAGTCCCGAGGGGACCCGGGGAGAGCAGTACTTC.

In this sample, this clonotype turned up many times. The chain is built from TRBV7-9 and TRBJ2-3; D could derive from TRBD1 or TRBD2 (5 bases each). Per the germline V gene, CDR1 is SEHNR and CDR2 is FQNEAQ (reference sequence). The CDR3 length is 15 residues. V was trimmed by 6 bases and J by 6 bases, leaving 19 bases between them. The CDR3 DNA sequence: TGTGCCAGCAGTCCCGGGGCCTCGCATCTTGATACGCAGTATTTT. Translated: CASSPGASHLDTQYF.

This clonotype was seen at least ten times. V and J are TRBV6-9 and TRBJ1-6; 11 bases are shared with TRBD1. Trimming cost V 4 bases and J 5 bases; bases outside gene matches: 7. Germline values: CDR1 MNHGY, CDR2 SVAAGI. The CDR3 contains 17 residues. The DNA for the CDR3 is TGTGCCAGCAGTTCCCTCCCGGGACAGGGGGATAATTCACCCCTCCACTTT. Protein sequence: CASSSLPGQGDNSPLHF.

V and J are TRBV11-2 and TRBJ2-3; TRBD2 might be the D (6 bases). Trimming removed 0 bases at V and 10 bases at J, with 11 bases between. The CDR3 extends over 13 amino acids. Germline loops: CDR1 SGHAT, CDR2 FQNNGV. DNA of the CDR3: TGTGCCAGCAGCTTAGATCTTGGAGGGGCGCAGTATTTT. This translates into CASSLDLGGAQYF.

The V gene is TRBV7-8, the J gene TRBJ2-7; no definite D call. The germline V and J ends were trimmed by 7 bases and 6 bases, with 22 bases remaining between them. Germline loops: CDR1 SGHVS, CDR2 FQNEAQ. The CDR3 has 15 residues. CDR3 region: CASTRNLGLVGEQYF. CDR3 DNA: TGTGCCAGCACCAGAAACCTAGGGCTGGTGGGCGAGCAGTACTTC. The full variable domain, completed using reference TRBV7-8 and TRBJ2-7, is GAGVSQSPRYKVAKRGQDVALRCDPISGHVSLFWYQQALGQGPEFLTYFQNEAQLDKSGLPSDRFFAERPEGSVSTLKIQRTQQEDSAVYLCASTRNLGLVGEQYFGPGTRLTVT.

This clonotype occurred many times. The genes are TRBV18 and TRBJ2-7; 7 positions agree with TRBD1. Germline lookup yields CDR1 KGHSH and CDR2 LQKENI. The CDR3 has 16 amino acids. V was clipped by 3 bases and J by 5 bases; unmatched bases: 13. In DNA, the CDR3 is TGTGCCAGCTCACCCTCGCCGGCGACAGGGTTCCACGAGCAGTACTTC. Protein sequence: CASSPSPATGFHEQYF.

The rearrangement joins TRBV30 to TRBJ1-3, with 7 bases aligning to TRBD1. The V gene end was trimmed by 1 base and the J gene end by 16 bases; junction bases not matched to a gene: 10. The CDR3 has 12 residues. From germline, CDR1 is GTSNPN and CDR2 SVGIG (reference sequence). This chain's CDR3 is CAWSGQRGPAYF. DNA for the CDR3: TGTGCCTGGAGTGGTCAGAGGGGGCCAGCGTATTTT.

A word on this clonotype: The junction shows a germline mismatch at one end, possibly a read error. This rearrangement joins TRBV7-9 to TRBJ1-2, with D possibly TRBD1 on 6 matching bases. The CDR3 covers 14 residues. Per germline, CDR1 SEHNR and CDR2 FQNEAQ (reference sequence). The CDR3 protein is CTSSSRQEFYGYTF. The CDR3 DNA is TGTACCAGCAGCTCGAGACAGGAGTTTTATGGCTACACCTTC.

This clonotype was found a few times. The chain links TRBV19 to TRBJ1-5; maybe TRBD1 (5 bases). Germline values: CDR1 LNHDA, CDR2 SQIVND (reference sequence). V was clipped by 4 bases and J by 0 bases, with 13 bases between them. CDR3 length equals 16 residues. The CDR3 here is CASSTRTLYSNQPQHF. Here the CDR3 DNA reads TGTGCCAGTAGTACCCGGACATTGTATAGCAATCAGCCCCAGCATTTT. Combining the CDR3 with reference TRBV19 and TRBJ1-5 gives the whole variable domain DGGITQSPKYLFRKEGQNVTLSCEQNLNHDAMYWYRQDPGQGLRLIYYSQIVNDFQKGDIAEGYSVSREKKESFPLTVTSAQKNPTAFYLCASSTRTLYSNQPQHFGDGTRLSIL.

V usage is TRBV5-6 and J usage is TRBJ1-5; a weak D match, TRBD1 (5 bases). The V and J ends lost 4 bases and 6 bases respectively, with 17 bases between them. Germline loops: CDR1 SGHDT, CDR2 YYEEEE. There are 15 residues in the CDR3. CDR3 protein: CASSTGTRGIQPQHF. CDR3 DNA sequence: TGTGCCAGCAGCACCGGGACTAGAGGGATTCAGCCCCAGCATTTT.

The CDR3 sequence is CASTGTEGETQYF. The CDR3 nucleotides read TGTGCCAGCACGGGGACAGAGGGAGAGACCCAGTACTTC. V is TRBV2 and J is TRBJ2-5, with 7 bases lining up with TRBD1. The CDR3 runs 13 residues. Looked up from germline, CDR1 is SNHLY and CDR2 is FYNNEI. The trim removed 7 bases at V and 4 bases at J, leaving 6 bases unmatched.

This clonotype was seen at least ten times. The rearrangement links TRBV28 to TRBJ2-7, with D possibly matching TRBD2 (7 bases). The CDR3 length is 12 residues. Per germline, CDR1 MDHEN and CDR2 SYDVKM. V lost 3 bases and J lost 5, with 8 bases in between. The DNA of the CDR3 is TGTGCCAGCAGTTTCGGGGGGCACGAGCAGTACTTC. Protein product: CASSFGGHEQYF.

This clonotype occurred a few times. The chain couples TRBV11-2 to TRBJ2-7; D not resolved. This CDR3 has 13 residues. Trimming stripped 5 bases from V and 3 bases from J, with 11 bases between. Germline V gene data show CDR1 as SGHAT and CDR2 as FQNNGV. CDR3 amino acids: CASSPWHFYEQYF. DNA of the CDR3: TGTGCCAGCAGCCCATGGCACTTCTACGAGCAGTACTTC.

There are a few counts of this clonotype. The V gene is TRBV29-1, the J gene TRBJ2-7; D is tentatively TRBD1 or TRBD2 (6 bases each). From germline, CDR1 is SQVTM and CDR2 ANQGSEA. The CDR3 totals 14 residues. The ends were cut back, 7 bases at V and 2 bases at J, with 18 bases in the middle. CDR3 nucleotide sequence: TGCAGCGCGAGGGGGGAAGTCCCTCCCTACGAGCAGTACTTC. It specifies CSARGEVPPYEQYF.

At least ten counts were recorded for this clonotype. DNA for the CDR3: TGTGCCAGTAGTAGTTCAGCGGGATTCGGCGGGGAGCTGTTTTTT. Translation: CASSSSAGFGGELFF. The chain recombines TRBV19 with TRBJ2-2; TRBD2 aligns across 7 bases. This CDR3 is built from 15 residues. The germline V gene has CDR1 LNHDA and CDR2 SQIVND (reference sequence). V lost 4 bases to trimming and J lost 7 bases; unmatched junction nucleotides: 9.

This clonotype was detected only a few times. The chain is built from TRBV5-6 and TRBJ2-7; D is uncertain. CDR3 length equals 12 residues. Looked up from germline, CDR1 is SGHDT and CDR2 is YYEEEE. V lost 0 bases, J lost 5 bases, and 6 bases lay in between. The chain's CDR3 is CASSLGVNEQYF. CDR3 DNA sequence: TGTGCCAGCAGCTTGGGGGTTAACGAGCAGTACTTC.

This clonotype was observed a few times. The chain combines TRBV20-1 with TRBJ1-2; D ambiguous. Trimming removed 0 bases at V and 2 bases at J, with 19 bases between. The CDR3 spans 17 residues. Germline CDR1 reads DFQATT; CDR2 reads SNEGSKA (reference sequence). The DNA for the CDR3 is TGCAGTGCTAGAGAAGTCGGCAGTCCTTTGAGGAACTATGGCTACACCTTC. This translates into CSAREVGSPLRNYGYTF.

Ten or more counts support this clonotype. The rearrangement links TRBV6-5 to TRBJ2-7; 10 bases are shared with TRBD1. The ends lost 8 bases at V and 8 bases at J; junction bases unmatched: 9. CDR1 and CDR2 (germline): MNHEY, SVGAGI. The CDR3 is 13 amino acids. The CDR3 loop is CASPPGQGTQQYF. In DNA, the CDR3 is TGTGCCAGCCCTCCGGGACAGGGGACCCAGCAGTACTTC.

As DNA, the CDR3 is TGTGCCAGCAGCTTAGCGGTCCCAAGTATGGATACGCAGTATTTT. Encoded protein: CASSLAVPSMDTQYF. This chain uses TRBV7-8 with TRBJ2-3; D gene uncertain. This CDR3 has 15 amino acids. Trimming took off 0 bases at V and 6 bases at J, with 13 bases between the two ends. Germline V gene data show CDR1 as SGHVS and CDR2 as FQNEAQ.

The chain uses TRBV19 and TRBJ2-1; 12 bases are shared with TRBD2. Germline V gene sequence: CDR1 LNHDA, CDR2 SQIVND (reference sequence). V was pared by 6 bases and J by 0 bases, with 12 bases of the junction left unmatched. The CDR3 consists of 19 residues. CDR3 amino acids: CASSPRLAGVGGSYNEQFF. Written as DNA, the CDR3 is TGTGCCAGTAGCCCCCGACTAGCGGGAGTAGGCGGCTCCTACAATGAGCAGTTCTTC.

This clonotype was seen many times. The chain joins TRBV2 to TRBJ2-2; D might be TRBD2 (5 bases). Between the trimmed V and J ends, which lost 4 bases and 5 bases, there was a span of 14 bases. The germline V gene has CDR1 SNHLY and CDR2 FYNNEI. The CDR3 is made up of 15 amino acids. CDR3 coding DNA: TGTGCCAGCAGTGCGGACTCAAGGACTACCGGGGAGCTGTTTTTT. Translated, it gives CASSADSRTTGELFF. Together with reference TRBV2 and TRBJ2-2, the CDR3 gives the full variable domain: EPEVTQTPSHQVTQMGQEVILRCVPISNHLYFYWYRQILGQKVEFLVSFYNNEISEKSEIFDDQFSVERPDGSNFTLKIRSTKLEDSAMYFCASSADSRTTGELFFGEGSRLTVL.

This chain connects TRBV6-5 to TRBJ1-3; maybe TRBD1 (6 bases). The CDR3 is made up of 16 amino acids. CDR1 and CDR2 from the germline V gene are MNHEY and SVGAGI. V was shortened by 4 bases and J by 0 bases, with 13 bases between the two germline ends. CDR3 residues: CASSSPDRISGNTIYF. The CDR3 nucleotides are TGTGCCAGCAGTTCCCCGGACAGAATCTCTGGAAACACCATATATTTT.

This clonotype has just a few counts. The V gene is TRBV5-6, the J gene TRBJ1-6, with a tentative D call TRBD1 (6 bases). The CDR3 totals 12 residues. CDR1 and CDR2 (germline): SGHDT, YYEEEE. Trimming stripped 5 bases from V and 10 bases from J, with 10 bases between. DNA for the CDR3: TGTGCCAGCAGGGAGGGACAATCACCCCTCCACTTT. Its translation: CASREGQSPLHF.

This chain joins TRBV28 and TRBJ2-7; D gene ambiguous. The CDR3 loop spans 11 amino acids. The germline CDR1 and CDR2 sequences are MDHEN and SYDVKM. Trimming took off 7 bases at V and 6 bases at J, with 10 bases between the two ends. The CDR3 DNA is TGTGCCAGCACCTCCCCTGGCGAGCAGTACTTC. Protein product: CASTSPGEQYF.